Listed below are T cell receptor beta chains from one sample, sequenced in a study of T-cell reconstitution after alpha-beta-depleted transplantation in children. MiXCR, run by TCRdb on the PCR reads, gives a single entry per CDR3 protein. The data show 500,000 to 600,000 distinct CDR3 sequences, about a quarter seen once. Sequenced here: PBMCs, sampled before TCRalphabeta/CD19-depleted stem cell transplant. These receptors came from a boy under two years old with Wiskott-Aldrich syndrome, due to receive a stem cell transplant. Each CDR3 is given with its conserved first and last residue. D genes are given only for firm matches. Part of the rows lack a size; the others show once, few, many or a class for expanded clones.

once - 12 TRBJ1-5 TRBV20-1 CSAEQGLGPQHF TGCAGTGCAGAACAGGGCTTAGGCCCCCAGCATTTT
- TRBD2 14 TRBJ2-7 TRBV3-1 CASSQVLLAAEQYF TGTGCCAGCAGCCAAGTGTTACTAGCGGCCGAGCAGTACTTC
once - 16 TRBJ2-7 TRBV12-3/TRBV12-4 CASSNKGGKVGYEQYF TGTGCCAGCAGCAATAAGGGGGGGAAGGTAGGCTACGAGCAGTACTTC
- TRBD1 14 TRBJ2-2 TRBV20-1 CSARGQGNTGELFF TGCAGTGCTAGAGGACAGGGGAACACCGGGGAGCTGTTTTTT
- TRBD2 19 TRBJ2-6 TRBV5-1 CASSPTLLAGGNGANVLTF TGCGCCAGCAGCCCAACTCTTCTAGCGGGAGGGAATGGGGCCAACGTCCTGACTTTC
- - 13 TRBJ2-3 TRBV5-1 CASSHGTTDTQYF TGCGCCAGCAGCCATGGGACCACAGATACGCAGTATTTT
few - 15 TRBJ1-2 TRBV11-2 CASSFMGGGSHGYTF TGTGCCAGCAGCTTCATGGGGGGGGGGTCCCATGGCTACACCTTC
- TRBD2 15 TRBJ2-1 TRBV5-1 CASSLEGLETNEQFF TGCGCCAGCAGCTTGGAGGGACTAGAGACCAATGAGCAGTTCTTC
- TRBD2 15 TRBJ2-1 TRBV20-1 CSASSSGSSYNEQFF TGCAGTGCTAGCTCTAGCGGAAGCTCCTACAATGAGCAGTTCTTC
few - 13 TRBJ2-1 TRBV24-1 CATSGHNNNEQFF TGTGCCACCAGTGGCCATAATAACAATGAGCAGTTCTTC
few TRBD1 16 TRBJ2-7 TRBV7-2 CASSSNPGQGAYEQYF TGTGCCAGCAGCTCAAACCCGGGACAGGGGGCCTACGAGCAGTACTTC
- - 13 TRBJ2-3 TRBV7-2 CASSFRVLDTQYF TGTGCCAGCAGCTTTCGCGTCTTAGATACGCAGTATTTT
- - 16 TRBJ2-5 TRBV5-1 CASSFYGTGAGETQYF TGCGCCAGCAGCTTTTACGGGACTGGGGCGGGAGAGACCCAGTACTTC
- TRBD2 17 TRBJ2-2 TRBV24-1 CATSDPRTSGNTGELFF TGTGCCACCAGTGACCCAAGGACTAGCGGTAACACCGGGGAGCTGTTTTTT
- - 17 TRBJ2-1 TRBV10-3 CAISESVTTNPLNEQFF TGTGCCATCAGTGAGTCGGTCACCACCAACCCCCTCAATGAGCAGTTCTTC
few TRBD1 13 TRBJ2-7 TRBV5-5 CASSGTTGYEQYF TGTGCCAGCAGCGGGACGACAGGGTACGAGCAGTACTTC
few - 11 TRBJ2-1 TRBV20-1 CSANVINEQFF TGCAGTGCTAACGTCATCAATGAGCAGTTCTTC
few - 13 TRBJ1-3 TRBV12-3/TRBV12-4 CASRQGQGNTIYF TGTGCCAGCAGGCAGGGACAAGGAAACACCATATATTTT
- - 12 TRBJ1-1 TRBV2 CASAIRNTEAFF TGTGCCAGCGCGATTAGAAACACTGAAGCTTTCTTT
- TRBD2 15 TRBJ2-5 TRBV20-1 CSARVQTSGAGTQYF TGCAGTGCTAGAGTACAGACTAGCGGTGCGGGGACCCAGTACTTC
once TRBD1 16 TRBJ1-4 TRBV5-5 CASSSWKDRGAEKLFF TGTGCCAGCAGCTCGTGGAAGGACAGGGGTGCGGAAAAACTGTTTTTT
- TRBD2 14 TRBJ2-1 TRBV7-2 CASSPRTRRNEQFF TGTGCCAGCAGCCCAAGGACTAGGAGGAATGAGCAGTTCTTC
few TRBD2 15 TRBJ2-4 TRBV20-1 CSAISGRGAKNIQYF TGCAGTGCTATTAGCGGGAGGGGGGCCAAAAACATTCAGTACTTC
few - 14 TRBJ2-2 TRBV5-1 CASSDGDNTGELFF TGCGCCAGCAGCGACGGGGATAACACCGGGGAGCTGTTTTTT
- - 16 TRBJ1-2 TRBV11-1 CASSKQSRGDNYGYTF TGTGCCAGCAGCAAACAGTCCCGAGGAGATAACTATGGCTACACCTTC
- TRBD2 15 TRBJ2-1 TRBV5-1 CASSRGLAYYNEQFF TGCGCCAGCAGCCGGGGACTAGCTTACTACAATGAGCAGTTCTTC
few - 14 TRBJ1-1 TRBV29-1 CSVEDHQGNTEAFF TGCAGCGTTGAAGATCATCAGGGGAACACTGAAGCTTTCTTT
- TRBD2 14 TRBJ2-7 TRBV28 CASRLAGTGYEQYF TGTGCCAGCCGATTAGCGGGGACGGGCTACGAGCAGTACTTC
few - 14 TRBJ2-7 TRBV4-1 CASSQDLGLREQYF TGCGCCAGCAGCCAAGATCTCGGCCTCCGGGAGCAGTACTTC
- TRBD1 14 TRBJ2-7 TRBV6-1 CASSPATGAGEQYF TGTGCCAGCAGCCCCGCGACAGGGGCCGGAGAGCAGTACTTC
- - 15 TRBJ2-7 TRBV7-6 CASSFPRDPLYEQYF TGTGCCAGCAGCTTCCCGCGGGATCCTCTCTACGAGCAGTACTTC
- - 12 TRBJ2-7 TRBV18 CASSQLPTEQYF TGTGCCAGCTCCCAACTCCCGACCGAGCAGTACTTC
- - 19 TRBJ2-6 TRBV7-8 CASSLNLQGRPSWANVLTF TGTGCCAGCAGCTTAAATCTTCAGGGCCGACCCTCTTGGGCCAACGTCCTGACTTTC